Listed here are 25 T cell receptor beta chains from one sample, sequenced in a study of a mutant IDH1 vaccine in newly diagnosed glioma. Libraries were prepared by immunoSEQ multiplex PCR; TCRdb keeps only in-frame clonotypes and omits some of them. The repertoire holds about 88,000 clones, with more than 65% as singletons. Time point of the sample: baseline, week 1 (first vaccination visit). Treatment specified: pre-vaccination baseline after standard-of-care therapy. Sample: PBMCs, taken from a glioma patient treated with radiotherapy, temozolomide or both. Every receptor here comes from a man in his forties or fifties with glioma. Some clones in this sample may be carry-over from other donors' samples.

The V call is TRBV4-1, the J call TRBJ2-2, with D perhaps given as TRBD1 or TRBD2 (7 bases each). The V and J ends lost 1 base and 1 base respectively, with 16 bases between them. Germline V gene data show CDR1 as MGHRA and CDR2 as YSYEKL. The CDR3 spans 18 residues. The CDR3 loop is CASSQVAGGGVNTGELFF. The CDR3 DNA follows: TGCGCCAGCAGCCAAGTTGCAGGGGGGGGTGTGAACACCGGGGAGCTGTTTTTT.

In its sample, this clone is medium-sized. V is TRBV6-1 and J is TRBJ2-7, with D maybe TRBD1 (6 bases). This CDR3 contains 12 residues. The V end was cut by 3 bases, the J end by 6 bases, with 9 bases between. CDR1 and CDR2 from the germline V gene are MNHNS and SASEGT. CDR3 sequence: CASSDLGAEQYF. For the CDR3, the DNA is TGTGCCAGCAGTGACCTGGGGGCCGAGCAGTACTTC.

The DNA for the CDR3 is TGTGCCAGCACCAAGGGGACAGGGGACGAGCAGTACTTC. Translating it yields CASTKGTGDEQYF. The rearrangement joins TRBV7-9 to TRBJ2-7; TRBD1 aligns across 10 bases. The CDR3 has 13 amino acids. Germline loops: CDR1 SEHNR, CDR2 FQNEAQ (reference sequence). V shed 7 bases, J shed 5 bases, and the junction held 5 bases outside the gene matches.

Points on this clone: The junction departs from germline at one end; a sequencing error may be responsible. The rearrangement joins TRBV7-7 to TRBJ2-1, with a tentative D call TRBD2 (5 bases). The CDR3 is 13 amino acids. Germline values: CDR1 SSHAT, CDR2 FNYEAQ (reference sequence). The CDR3 DNA follows: TGTGCTAGCAGCTTAACGGGGATGAATGAGCAGTTCTTC. Protein: CASSLTGMNEQFF.

J is TRBJ1-3 and V is TRBV9; D call uncertain. The germline gives CDR1 SGDLS, CDR2 YYNGEE. This CDR3 has 14 residues. The V end was cut by 2 bases, the J end by 3 bases, with 9 bases between. CDR3 region: CASSVSRFGNTIYF. The CDR3 bases are TGTGCCAGCAGCGTCTCTAGGTTTGGAAACACCATATATTTT.

This clone was seen more than once but under ten times. V is TRBV6-5 and J is TRBJ1-6; no clear D gene. V lost 2 bases and J lost 4, with 6 bases in between. From germline, CDR1 is MNHEY and CDR2 SVGAGI. CDR3 length: 14 residues. The DNA of the CDR3 is TGTGCCAGCAGTTACGCTGGGTATAATTCACCCCTCCACTTT. Translated: CASSYAGYNSPLHF.

The chain combines TRBV9 with TRBJ1-1; D call uncertain. The CDR3 has 13 amino acids. V was pared by 0 bases and J by 4 bases, with 7 bases between. Germline CDR1 and CDR2: SGDLS and YYNGEE. This chain's CDR3 is CASSVVGRTEAFF. The CDR3, as DNA: TGTGCCAGCAGCGTAGTGGGCCGCACTGAAGCTTTCTTT. The full variable domain, rest sourced from reference TRBV9 and TRBJ1-1, is DSGVTQTPKHLITATGQRVTLRCSPRSGDLSVYWYQQSLDQGLQFLIQYYNGEERAKGNILERFSAQQFPDLHSELNLSSLELGDSALYFCASSVVGRTEAFFGQGTRLTVV.

V and J are TRBV5-5 and TRBJ1-2, with D hard to call. Trimming stripped 3 bases from V and 12 bases from J, with 27 bases between. This CDR3 is built from 16 residues. Germline V gene lookup returns CDR1 SGHKS and CDR2 YYEKEE (reference sequence). Written as DNA, the CDR3 is TGTGCCAGCAGCTCGGTTCCACCAGGTGTAATTAGGATCGACACCTTC. This sequence encodes CASSSVPPGVIRIDTF.

This clone was seen a handful of times. V usage is TRBV5-1 and J usage is TRBJ2-2; 10 nucleotides align to TRBD1. The V gene's germline CDR1 is SGHRS and CDR2 YFSETQ. There are 14 residues in the CDR3. The V segment lost 9 bases and the J segment 5 bases; nucleotides outside the gene matches: 7. This CDR3 reads CATGDRGVTGELFF. The DNA for the CDR3 is TGCGCCACGGGGGACAGGGGAGTAACCGGGGAGCTGTTTTTT.

The CDR3 reads CASSLSLSEAFF. For the CDR3, the DNA is TGTGCCAGCAGCCTCTCCCTAAGTGAAGCTTTCTTT. The chain uses TRBV7-9 and TRBJ1-1; D unresolved. This CDR3 has 12 residues. CDR1 SEHNR and CDR2 FQNEAQ come from the germline V gene (reference sequence). Trimming pared 5 bases from V and 7 bases from J, leaving 11 bases between.

As for this clone: This CDR3 is also generated by other DNA sequences in the sample. The J gene is TRBJ2-7, the V gene TRBV5-1; unclear D gene. This CDR3 region has 13 residues. Germline V gene lookup returns CDR1 SGHRS and CDR2 YFSETQ. V was cut by 0 bases and J by 5 bases, with 9 bases left in between. CDR3 bases: TGCGCCAGCAGCTTGGTAGGCCGGGACGAGCAGTACTTC. Protein: CASSLVGRDEQYF.

The J gene is TRBJ2-7, the V gene TRBV5-4; no clear D gene. Per the germline V gene, CDR1 is SGHNT and CDR2 is YYREEE (reference sequence). Trimming removed 7 bases from V and 7 bases from J, with 21 bases in between. This CDR3 comprises 14 residues. CDR3 in amino acids: CASSPGVHRGEQYF. CDR3 in DNA: TGTGCCAGCTCCCCTGGGGTCCACCGTGGGGAGCAGTACTTC.

The V gene is TRBV25-1, the J gene TRBJ1-6; D perhaps matches TRBD1 (5 bases). V was cut by 4 bases and J by 6 bases, with 13 bases left in between. This CDR3 spans 15 amino acids. Per germline, CDR1 MGHDK and CDR2 SYGVNS. The CDR3 loop is CASSGNQGFNSPLHF. For the CDR3, the DNA is TGTGCCAGCAGTGGAAATCAGGGTTTTAATTCACCCCTCCACTTT.

This chain uses TRBV18 with TRBJ1-2, with TRBD1 matching over 11 bases. This CDR3 contains 15 residues. The germline V gene has CDR1 KGHSH and CDR2 LQKENI. V was clipped by 4 bases and J by 6 bases; unmatched bases: 7. The CDR3 reads CASSRTGGMVDGYTF. The CDR3 DNA follows: TGTGCCAGCTCACGGACAGGGGGCATGGTGGATGGCTACACCTTC.

The chain employs TRBV5-4 and TRBJ2-7; D possibly corresponds to TRBD2 (7 bases). The V gene lost 2 bases and the J gene lost 3 bases, with 18 bases spanning the gap. The CDR3 length is 16 residues. The V gene's germline CDR1 is SGHNT and CDR2 YYREEE (reference sequence). CDR3 sequence: CASSFGGPGGLYEQYF. CDR3 DNA: TGTGCCAGCAGCTTTGGTGGCCCCGGGGGGCTCTACGAGCAGTACTTC.

The V and J genes are TRBV7-9 and TRBJ1-2, with D hard to call. V dropped 5 bases and J dropped 1 base, with 14 bases sitting between them. This CDR3 spans 15 amino acids. Germline CDR1 and CDR2: SEHNR and FQNEAQ (reference sequence). CDR3 sequence reads: CASSTVARLNYGYTF. The CDR3 coding sequence is TGTGCCAGCAGCACAGTAGCCAGGCTTAACTATGGCTACACCTTC.

CDR3 loop: CASSPETGPGELFF. For the CDR3, the DNA is TGTGCCAGCTCACCAGAGACGGGCCCCGGGGAGCTGTTTTTT. The chain recombines TRBV18 with TRBJ2-2, with D unresolved. Trimming removed 2 bases from V and 6 bases from J, with 10 bases in between. The germline gives CDR1 KGHSH, CDR2 LQKENI. The CDR3 covers 14 residues.

The J gene is TRBJ1-5, the V gene TRBV27; the match to TRBD1 covers 10 bases. With V trimmed by 6 bases and J by 10 bases, 9 bases remained unmatched. Germline V gene lookup returns CDR1 MNHEY and CDR2 SMNVEV (reference sequence). The CDR3 sequence is 14 residues long. The chain's CDR3 is CASRPDRGPNPQHF. The CDR3 region has the DNA TGTGCCAGCAGGCCCGACAGGGGGCCGAATCCCCAGCATTTT.

The rearrangement uses TRBV19 and TRBJ2-7, with D unclear. CDR1 and CDR2 from the germline V gene are LNHDA and SQIVND (reference sequence). CDR3 size: 13 residues. V lost 0 bases, J lost 3 bases, and 6 bases lay in between. Here the CDR3 reads CASSIDSLYEQYF. The DNA of the CDR3 is TGTGCCAGTAGTATAGACAGTCTCTACGAGCAGTACTTC.

The V and J genes are TRBV6-6 and TRBJ1-1, with unresolved D. CDR3 length: 14 residues. The germline CDR1 and CDR2 sequences are MNHNY and SVGAGI (reference sequence). Trimming removed 2 bases at V and 1 base at J, with 8 bases between. The CDR3 region has the DNA TGTGCCAGCAGTTACGGTTCAGGGAACACTGAAGCTTTCTTT. Translation: CASSYGSGNTEAFF.

The chain is built from TRBV6-1 and TRBJ1-2; no firm D call. This CDR3 comprises 15 residues. Per germline, CDR1 MNHNS and CDR2 SASEGT. The V and J ends lost 3 bases and 4 bases respectively, with 15 bases between them. Written as DNA, the CDR3 is TGTGCCAGCAGTGACAAGGGCCCCGTGGGCTATGGCTACACCTTC. Protein product: CASSDKGPVGYGYTF.

The chain links TRBV18 to TRBJ1-1; TRBD1 aligns across 7 bases. Losses at the gene ends were 3 bases for V and 7 bases for J; bases not matched to a gene: 5. Germline-derived CDR1 and CDR2 are KGHSH and LQKENI. The CDR3 has 13 residues. The CDR3 region is CASSPDRSSEAFF. CDR3 sequence (DNA): TGTGCCAGCTCACCGGACAGGTCGAGTGAAGCTTTCTTT.

The CDR3 is CASSPRTAEETQYF. CDR3 DNA: TGCGCCAGCAGCCCAAGGACAGCCGAAGAGACCCAGTACTTC. The chain couples TRBV5-1 to TRBJ2-5; D is perhaps TRBD1 (6 bases). The CDR3 is made up of 14 amino acids. V was pared by 4 bases and J by 3 bases, with 13 bases between. Germline CDR1 and CDR2: SGHRS and YFSETQ.

The rearrangement uses TRBV7-6 and TRBJ2-5, with TRBD2 matching 11 bases. CDR1 and CDR2 (germline): SGHVS, FNYEAQ. Germline trimming cut 5 bases from V and 5 bases from J; bases unmatched to any gene: 7. There are 15 residues in the CDR3. In DNA form, the CDR3 reads TGTGCCAGCAGCCTTATAGCGGGGGGGCGGGAGACCCAGTACTTC. It codes for CASSLIAGGRETQYF.

J is TRBJ1-1 and V is TRBV7-9; possible D gene TRBD1, 5 bases. V gave up 1 base and J gave up 0 bases, with 9 bases separating them. The CDR3 covers 15 residues. Germline-derived CDR1 and CDR2 are SEHNR and FQNEAQ (reference sequence). The CDR3 DNA sequence: TGTGCCAGCAGCTTAGGGGGCAACCTGAACACTGAAGCTTTCTTT. It is translated as CASSLGGNLNTEAFF.